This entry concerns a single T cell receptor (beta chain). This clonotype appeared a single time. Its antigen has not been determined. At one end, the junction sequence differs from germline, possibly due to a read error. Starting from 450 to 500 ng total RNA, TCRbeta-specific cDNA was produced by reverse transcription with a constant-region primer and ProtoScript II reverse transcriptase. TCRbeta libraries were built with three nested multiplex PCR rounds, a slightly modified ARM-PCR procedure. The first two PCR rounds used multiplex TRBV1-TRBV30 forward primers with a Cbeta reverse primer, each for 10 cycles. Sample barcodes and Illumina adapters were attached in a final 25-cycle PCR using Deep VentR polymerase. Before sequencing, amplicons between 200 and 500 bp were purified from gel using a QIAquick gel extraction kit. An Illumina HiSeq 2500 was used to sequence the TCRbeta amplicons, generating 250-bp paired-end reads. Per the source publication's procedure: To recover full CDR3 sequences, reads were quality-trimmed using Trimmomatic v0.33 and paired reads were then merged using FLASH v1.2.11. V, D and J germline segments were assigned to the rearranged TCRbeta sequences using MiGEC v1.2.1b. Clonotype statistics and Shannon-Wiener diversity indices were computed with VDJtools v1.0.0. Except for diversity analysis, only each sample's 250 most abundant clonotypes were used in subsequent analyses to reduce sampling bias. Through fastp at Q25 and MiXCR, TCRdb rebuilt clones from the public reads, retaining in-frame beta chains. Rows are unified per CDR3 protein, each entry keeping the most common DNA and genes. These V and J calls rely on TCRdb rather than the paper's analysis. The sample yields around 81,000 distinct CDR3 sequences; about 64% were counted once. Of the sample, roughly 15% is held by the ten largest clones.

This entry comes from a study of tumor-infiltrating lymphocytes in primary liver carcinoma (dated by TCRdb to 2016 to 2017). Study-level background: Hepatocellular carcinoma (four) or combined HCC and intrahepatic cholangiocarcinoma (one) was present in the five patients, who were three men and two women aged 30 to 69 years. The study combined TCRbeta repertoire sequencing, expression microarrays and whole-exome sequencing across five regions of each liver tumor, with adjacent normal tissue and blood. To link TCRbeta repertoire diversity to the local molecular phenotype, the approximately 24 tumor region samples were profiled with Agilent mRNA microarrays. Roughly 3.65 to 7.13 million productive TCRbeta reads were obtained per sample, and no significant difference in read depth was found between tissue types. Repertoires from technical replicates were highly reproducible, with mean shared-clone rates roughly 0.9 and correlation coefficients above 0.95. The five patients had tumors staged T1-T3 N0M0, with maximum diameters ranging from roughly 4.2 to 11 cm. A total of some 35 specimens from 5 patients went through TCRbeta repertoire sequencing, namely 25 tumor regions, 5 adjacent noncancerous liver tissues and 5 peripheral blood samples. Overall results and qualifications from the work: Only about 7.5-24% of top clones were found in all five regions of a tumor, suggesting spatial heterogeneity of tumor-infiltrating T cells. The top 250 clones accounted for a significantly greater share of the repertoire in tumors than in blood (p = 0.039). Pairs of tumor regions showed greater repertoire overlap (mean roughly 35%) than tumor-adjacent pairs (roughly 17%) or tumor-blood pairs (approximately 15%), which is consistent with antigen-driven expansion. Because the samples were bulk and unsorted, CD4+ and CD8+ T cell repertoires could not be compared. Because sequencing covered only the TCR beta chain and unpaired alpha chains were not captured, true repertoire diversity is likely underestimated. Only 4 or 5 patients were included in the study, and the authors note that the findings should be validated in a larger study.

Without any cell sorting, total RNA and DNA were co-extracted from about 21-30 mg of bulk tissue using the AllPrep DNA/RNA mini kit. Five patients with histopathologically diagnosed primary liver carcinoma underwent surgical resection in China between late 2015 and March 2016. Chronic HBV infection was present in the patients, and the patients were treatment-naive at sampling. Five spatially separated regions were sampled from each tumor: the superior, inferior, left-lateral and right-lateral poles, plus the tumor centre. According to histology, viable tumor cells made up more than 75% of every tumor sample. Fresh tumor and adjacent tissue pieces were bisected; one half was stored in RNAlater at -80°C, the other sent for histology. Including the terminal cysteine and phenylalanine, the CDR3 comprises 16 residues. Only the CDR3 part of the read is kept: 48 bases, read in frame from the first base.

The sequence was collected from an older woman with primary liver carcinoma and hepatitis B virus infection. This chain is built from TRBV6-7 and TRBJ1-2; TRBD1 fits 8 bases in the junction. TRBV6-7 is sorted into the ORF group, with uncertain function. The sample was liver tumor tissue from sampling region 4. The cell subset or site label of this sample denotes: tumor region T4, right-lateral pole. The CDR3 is CASRRWTGLAFYGYTF. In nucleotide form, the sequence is TGTGCCAGCAGACGGTGGACAGGGTTGGCCTTCTATGGATACACCTTC.